This T cell receptor beta chain appears in the sequencing data of a study of T cell responses to AZD1222 COVID-19 vaccine. Study results and caveats: Repertoire collection took place solely once the T cell response had peaked. The span of vaccine-associated CD4 TCRs extended across spike, with dominance at 160-218 and 743-854. Recipients of two AZD1222 doses showed rising Spike-specific TCR breadth and depth.

Produced via immunoSEQ multiplex PCR; TCRdb's table is partial and in-frame only. The table includes about 140,000 clones, about 91% detected once. About this clone itself: The target antigen is unknown.

The germline V gene encodes CDR1 MNHNS and CDR2 SASEGT. The CDR3 contains 14 residues. V lost 2 bases and J 2 bases, leaving 9 bases between the germline ends. This specimen was peripheral blood, taken on day 0 of AZD1222 vaccination. J is TRBJ2-5 and V is TRBV6-1; D uncertain. The clonotype comes from an adult in good health. The CDR3 is CASSEIRNQETQYF. Written as DNA, the CDR3 is TGTGCCAGCAGTGAAATCCGGAATCAAGAGACCCAGTACTTC.